The rows below give T cell receptor beta chains drawn from one sample of a study of cytomegalovirus exposure and HLA in healthy donors. Data came from immunoSEQ multiplex PCR; TCRdb stores just in-frame clones and leaves some out. The table includes 130,000 or so clones, roughly 79% detected once. The material sequenced was PBMCs. Receptors originate from a male donor in good health and CMV-seronegative. The CDR3 runs from the conserved cysteine through the conserved F or W. The D gene is left open where the match is weak. Some rows have no size entry. The others give once, few or many, or a class for an expanded clone.

>TRBV6-5|-|TRBJ2-2|-
TGTGCCAGCAGGAGCGGACGCGCGAACACCGGGGAGCTGTTTTTT
CASRSGRANTGELFF
>TRBV18|TRBD2|TRBJ2-7|-
TGTGCCAGCATGCTCGGCGGGGGGACTCCTCACGAGCAGTACTTC
CASMLGGGTPHEQYF
>TRBV29-1|TRBD1|TRBJ2-3|once
TGCAGCGTTGACCCGGGACAGGGGGCGGCAGATACGCAGTATTTT
CSVDPGQGAADTQYF
>TRBV12-5|TRBD1|TRBJ1-1|once
TGTGCTAGTGGTTTGGTACTAGGACAGGGCAAGAGGACTGAAGCTTTCTTT
CASGLVLGQGKRTEAFF
>TRBV27|-|TRBJ2-7|-
TGTGCCAGCAGTACTAACAGGGACGAGCAGTACTTC
CASSTNRDEQYF
>TRBV5-4|TRBD1|TRBJ1-2|-
TGTGCCAGCAGCTTGGACAGGGGGCGCGACTATGGCTACACCTTC
CASSLDRGRDYGYTF
>TRBV19|TRBD1|TRBJ1-5|-
TGTGCCAGCTCGGACAGGGGAGGCAATCAGCCCCAGCATTTT
CASSDRGGNQPQHF
>TRBV6-1|-|TRBJ1-2|-
TGTGCCAGCAGTGTGGGCAGTAACTATGGCTACACCTTC
CASSVGSNYGYTF
>TRBV5-1|TRBD1|TRBJ2-2|once
TGCGCCAGCAGCCTTTCCAGGGGACAGCGAACCGGGGAGCTGTTTTTT
CASSLSRGQRTGELFF
>TRBV5-6|TRBD1|TRBJ1-4|few
TGTGCCAGCAGCATTGGACAGGGGGTTTGGGAAAAACTGTTTTTT
CASSIGQGVWEKLFF
>TRBV5-4|TRBD2|TRBJ2-3|-
TGTGCCAGCAGCTTGCCGGGGGGGAGCACAGATACGCAGTATTTT
CASSLPGGSTDTQYF
>TRBV7-3|-|TRBJ2-6|-
TGTGCCAGCAGCTTCGCAGGGACTGGGGCCAACGTCCTGACTTTC
CASSFAGTGANVLTF